The T cell receptor (beta chain) under discussion was sequenced for a study of cytomegalovirus exposure and HLA in healthy donors. The CDR3 runs to 16 residues. In germline, CDR1 is MNHEY, CDR2 SVGAGI. The J segment lost 5 bases and the V segment lost 0 bases, leaving 4 bases of the junction unmatched. The donors (healthy individuals) were bone marrow donors. Primers included in the PCR were 60 Vbeta and 13 Jbeta primers. Here immunoSEQ multiplex PCR was the method, and the copy in TCRdb shows in-frame clones only, minus some. The sample contains roughly 150,000 clones, approximately 70% of which appear only once. As concerns this clone: As yet, its antigen is unknown.

Study-wide results and caveats: Researchers reported in a later analysis that a missense DCLRE1C variant was tied to TCR beta V- and J-gene trimming.

The chain joins TRBV6-5 to TRBJ2-2; 9 bases align to TRBD2. The receptor was derived from a woman in her thirties in good health and CMV-seronegative. The specimen sequenced was PBMCs. CDR3 sequence (DNA): TGTGCCAGCAGTTACTCCTGGCTAGCGGGGACCGGGGAGCTGTTTTTT. As protein: CASSYSWLAGTGELFF.